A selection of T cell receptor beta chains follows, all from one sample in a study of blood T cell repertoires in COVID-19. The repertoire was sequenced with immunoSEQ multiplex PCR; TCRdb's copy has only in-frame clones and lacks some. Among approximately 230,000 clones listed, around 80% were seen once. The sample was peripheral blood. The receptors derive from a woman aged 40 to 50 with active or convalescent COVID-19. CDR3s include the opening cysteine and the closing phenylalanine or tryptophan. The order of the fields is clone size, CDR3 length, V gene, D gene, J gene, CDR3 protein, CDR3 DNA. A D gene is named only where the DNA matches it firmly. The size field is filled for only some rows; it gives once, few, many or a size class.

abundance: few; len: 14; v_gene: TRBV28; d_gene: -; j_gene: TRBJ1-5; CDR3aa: CASSFIRVDQPQHF; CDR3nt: TGTGCCAGCAGTTTTATCAGGGTAGATCAGCCCCAGCATTTT
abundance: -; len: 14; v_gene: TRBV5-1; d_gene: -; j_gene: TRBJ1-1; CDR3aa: CASSLNPGATEAFF; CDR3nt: TGCGCCAGCAGCTTAAACCCTGGGGCCACTGAAGCTTTCTTT
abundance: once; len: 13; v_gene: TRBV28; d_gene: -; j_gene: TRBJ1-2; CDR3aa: CASSLSVYYGYTF; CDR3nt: TGTGCCAGCAGTTTATCTGTCTACTATGGCTACACCTTC
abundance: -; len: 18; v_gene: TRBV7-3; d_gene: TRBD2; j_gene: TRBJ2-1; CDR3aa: CASSPHPGTSGTYNEQFF; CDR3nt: TGTGCCAGCAGCCCCCACCCCGGGACTAGCGGCACCTACAATGAGCAGTTCTTC
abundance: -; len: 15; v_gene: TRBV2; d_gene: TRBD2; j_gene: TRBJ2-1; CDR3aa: CASRSLAGEFNEQFF; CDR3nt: TGTGCCAGCAGATCACTAGCGGGGGAATTTAATGAGCAGTTCTTC
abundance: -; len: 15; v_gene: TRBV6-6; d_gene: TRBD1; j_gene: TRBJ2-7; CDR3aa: CASSYSRDSSYEQYF; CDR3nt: TGTGCCAGCAGTTACTCCCGGGACAGCTCCTACGAGCAGTACTTC
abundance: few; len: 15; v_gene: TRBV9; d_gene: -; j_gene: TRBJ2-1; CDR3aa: CASSVGRSSYNEQFF; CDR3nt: TGTGCCAGCAGCGTAGGACGGAGCTCCTACAATGAGCAGTTCTTC
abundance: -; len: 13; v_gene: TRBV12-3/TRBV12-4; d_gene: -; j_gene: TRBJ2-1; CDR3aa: CASARGHPNEQFF; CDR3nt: TGTGCCAGCGCCCGGGGACACCCTAATGAGCAGTTCTTC
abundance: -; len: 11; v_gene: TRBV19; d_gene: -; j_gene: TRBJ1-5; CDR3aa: CASGPLEPQHF; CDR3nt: TGTGCCAGCGGTCCCCTCGAGCCCCAGCATTTT
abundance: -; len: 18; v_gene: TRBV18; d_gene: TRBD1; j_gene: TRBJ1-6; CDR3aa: CASSLGLTGVRLNSPLHF; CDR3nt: TGTGCCAGCTCACTCGGGTTAACAGGGGTCAGACTGAATTCACCCCTCCACTTT
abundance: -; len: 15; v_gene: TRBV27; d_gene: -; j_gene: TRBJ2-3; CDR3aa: CASSLWRTSTDTQYF; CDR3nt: TGTGCCAGCAGTTTGTGGCGGACTAGCACAGATACGCAGTATTTT
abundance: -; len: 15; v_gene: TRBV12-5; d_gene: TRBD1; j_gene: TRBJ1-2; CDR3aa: CASAYGDRADYGYTF; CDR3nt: TGTGCTAGTGCTTATGGGGACAGGGCCGACTATGGCTACACCTTC
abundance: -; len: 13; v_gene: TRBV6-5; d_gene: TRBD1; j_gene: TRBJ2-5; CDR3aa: CASSRTGQETQYF; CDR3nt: TGTGCCAGCAGCAGGACAGGGCAAGAGACCCAGTACTTC
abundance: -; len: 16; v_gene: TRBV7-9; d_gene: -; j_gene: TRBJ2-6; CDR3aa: CATLRGQKAGANVLTF; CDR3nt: TGTGCCACTCTAAGGGGTCAGAAGGCTGGGGCCAACGTCCTGACTTTC
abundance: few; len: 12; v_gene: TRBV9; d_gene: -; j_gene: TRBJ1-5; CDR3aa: CAVSGGNQPQHF; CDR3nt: TGTGCCGTTTCAGGGGGCAATCAGCCCCAGCATTTT
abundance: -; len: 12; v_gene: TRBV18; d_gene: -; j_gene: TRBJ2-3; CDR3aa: CASSPPRDTQYF; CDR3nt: TGTGCCAGCTCACCACCCCGAGATACGCAGTATTTT
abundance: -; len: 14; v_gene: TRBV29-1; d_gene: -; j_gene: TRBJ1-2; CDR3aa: CSVGETGANYGYTF; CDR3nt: TGCAGCGTGGGAGAGACGGGCGCTAACTATGGCTACACCTTC
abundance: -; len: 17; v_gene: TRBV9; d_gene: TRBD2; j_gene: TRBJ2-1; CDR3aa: CASSVGASGGSYNEQFF; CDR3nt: TGTGCCAGCAGCGTAGGGGCTAGCGGGGGCTCCTACAATGAGCAGTTCTTC
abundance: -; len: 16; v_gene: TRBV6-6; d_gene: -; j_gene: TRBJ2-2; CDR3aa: CASSYSTQGSTGELFF; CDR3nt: TGTGCCAGCAGTTACTCGACACAGGGAAGCACCGGGGAGCTGTTTTTT
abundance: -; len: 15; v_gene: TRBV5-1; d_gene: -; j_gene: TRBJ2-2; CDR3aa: CASKPGTSEIGELFF; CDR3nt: TGCGCCAGCAAACCCGGGACATCAGAAATCGGGGAGCTGTTTTTT
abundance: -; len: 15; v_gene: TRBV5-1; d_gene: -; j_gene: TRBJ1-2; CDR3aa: CASSSRPRQSYGYTF; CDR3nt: TGCGCCAGCAGCTCCCGACCGAGACAATCCTATGGCTACACCTTC
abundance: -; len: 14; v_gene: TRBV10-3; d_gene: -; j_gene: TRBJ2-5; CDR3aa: CAISEYGQQETQYF; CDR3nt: TGTGCCATCAGTGAATACGGACAGCAAGAGACCCAGTACTTC
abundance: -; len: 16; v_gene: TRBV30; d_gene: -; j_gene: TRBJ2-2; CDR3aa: CAWSVQGPHGGGELFF; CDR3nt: TGTGCCTGGAGTGTACAAGGACCCCATGGAGGCGGGGAGCTGTTTTTT
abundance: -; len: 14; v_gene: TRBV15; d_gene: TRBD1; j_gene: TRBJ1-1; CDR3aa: CATSRGQMNTEAFF; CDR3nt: TGTGCCACCAGCAGGGGACAGATGAACACTGAAGCTTTCTTT
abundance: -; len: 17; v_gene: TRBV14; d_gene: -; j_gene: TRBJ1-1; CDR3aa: CASSQDNFRAGRFEAFF; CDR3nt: TGTGCCAGCAGCCAAGATAATTTTAGGGCAGGGCGGTTTGAAGCTTTCTTT
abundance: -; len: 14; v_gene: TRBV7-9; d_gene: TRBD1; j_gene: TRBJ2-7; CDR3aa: CASSLTTGVYEQYF; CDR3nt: TGTGCCAGCAGCTTGACGACAGGGGTCTACGAGCAGTACTTC
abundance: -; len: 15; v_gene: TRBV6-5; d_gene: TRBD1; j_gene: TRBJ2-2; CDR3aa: CASRLGTGDTGELFF; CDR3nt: TGTGCCAGTCGTCTCGGGACAGGGGACACCGGGGAGCTGTTTTTT
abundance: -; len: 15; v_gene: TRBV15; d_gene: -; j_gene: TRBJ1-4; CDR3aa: CATSRDPGNNEKLFF; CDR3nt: TGTGCCACCAGCAGGGACCCCGGGAATAATGAAAAACTGTTTTTT
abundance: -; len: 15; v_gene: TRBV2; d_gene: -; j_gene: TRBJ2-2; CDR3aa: CASSLQGGPTGELFF; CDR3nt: TGTGCCAGCAGCCTGCAAGGGGGACCCACCGGGGAGCTGTTTTTT
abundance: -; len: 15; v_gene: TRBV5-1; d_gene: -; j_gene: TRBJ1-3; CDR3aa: CASSLDRPIRNTIYF; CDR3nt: TGCGCCAGCAGCCTGGACAGACCTATTCGAAACACCATATATTTT
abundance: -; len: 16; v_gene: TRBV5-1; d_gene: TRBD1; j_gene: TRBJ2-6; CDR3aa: CASSLGQGSGANVLTF; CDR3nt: TGCGCCAGCAGCTTGGGACAGGGCTCTGGGGCCAACGTCCTGACTTTC
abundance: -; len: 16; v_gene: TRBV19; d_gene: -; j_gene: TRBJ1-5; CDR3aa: CASSTHRVEGNQPQHF; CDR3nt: TGTGCCAGTAGTACCCACAGGGTAGAGGGCAATCAGCCCCAGCATTTT
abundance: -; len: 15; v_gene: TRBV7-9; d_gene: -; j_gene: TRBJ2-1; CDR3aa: CASSLALAPRDEQFF; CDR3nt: TGTGCCAGCAGCTTAGCACTAGCTCCTCGAGATGAGCAGTTCTTC
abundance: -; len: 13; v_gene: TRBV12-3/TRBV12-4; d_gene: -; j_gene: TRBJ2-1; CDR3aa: CASSASGENEQFF; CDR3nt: TGTGCCAGCAGCGCCTCAGGGGAGAATGAGCAGTTCTTC
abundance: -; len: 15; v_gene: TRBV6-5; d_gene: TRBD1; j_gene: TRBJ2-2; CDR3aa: CASSPGQGNTGELFF; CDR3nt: TGTGCCAGCAGTCCCGGACAGGGTAACACCGGGGAGCTGTTTTTT
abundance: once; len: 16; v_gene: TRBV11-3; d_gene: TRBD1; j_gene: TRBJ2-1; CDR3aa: CASSQYGTADYNEQFF; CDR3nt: TGTGCCAGCAGCCAATACGGGACAGCGGACTACAATGAGCAGTTCTTC
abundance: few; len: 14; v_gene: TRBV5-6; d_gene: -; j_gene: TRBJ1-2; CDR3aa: CASRLGGGAYGYTF; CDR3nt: TGTGCCAGCAGATTGGGGGGCGGTGCCTATGGCTACACCTTC
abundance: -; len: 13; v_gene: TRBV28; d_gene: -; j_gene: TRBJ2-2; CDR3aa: CASSRVGTGELFF; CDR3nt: TGTGCCAGCAGCAGGGTTGGCACCGGGGAGCTGTTTTTT
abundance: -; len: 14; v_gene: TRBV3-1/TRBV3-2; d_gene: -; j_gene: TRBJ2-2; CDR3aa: CASSRQGYTGELFF; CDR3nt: TGTGCCAGCAGCCGTCAGGGGTACACCGGGGAGCTGTTTTTT
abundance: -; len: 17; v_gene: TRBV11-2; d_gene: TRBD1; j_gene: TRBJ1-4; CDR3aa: CASSYGQAVSYGEKLFF; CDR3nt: TGTGCCAGCAGCTACGGACAGGCAGTGTCTTATGGTGAAAAACTGTTTTTT
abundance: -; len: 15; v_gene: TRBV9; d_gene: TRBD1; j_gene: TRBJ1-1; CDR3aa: CASSASGTGPTEAFF; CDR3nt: TGTGCCAGCAGCGCCTCCGGGACAGGGCCCACTGAAGCTTTCTTT
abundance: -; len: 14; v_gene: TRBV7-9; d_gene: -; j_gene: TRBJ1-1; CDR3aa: CASSLEGLGTEAFF; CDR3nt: TGTGCCAGCAGCTTAGAGGGGTTGGGCACTGAAGCTTTCTTT
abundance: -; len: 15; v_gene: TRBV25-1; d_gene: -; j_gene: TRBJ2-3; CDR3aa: CASSEEAGMADTQYF; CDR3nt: TGTGCCAGCAGTGAAGAGGCAGGGATGGCAGATACGCAGTATTTT
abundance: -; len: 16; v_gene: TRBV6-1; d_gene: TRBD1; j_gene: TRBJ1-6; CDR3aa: CASSEPGTGGVSPLHF; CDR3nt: TGTGCCAGCAGTGAACCTGGGACAGGGGGCGTATCACCCCTCCACTTT
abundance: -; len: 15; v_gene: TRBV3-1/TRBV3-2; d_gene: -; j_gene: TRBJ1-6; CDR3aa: CASSQDPRRDSPLHF; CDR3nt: TGTGCCAGCAGCCAAGATCCTCGGAGGGATTCACCCCTCCACTTT
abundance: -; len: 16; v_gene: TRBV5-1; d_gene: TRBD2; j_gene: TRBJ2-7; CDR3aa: CASSLAPSGGTYEQYF; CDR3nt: TGCGCCAGCAGCTTGGCCCCTAGCGGGGGAACCTACGAGCAGTACTTC
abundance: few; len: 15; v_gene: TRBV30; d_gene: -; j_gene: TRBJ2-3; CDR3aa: CAWSEGLLSTDTQYF; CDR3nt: TGTGCCTGGAGTGAAGGACTACTTAGCACAGATACGCAGTATTTT